This T cell receptor beta chain was identified in a study of sequential checkpoint blockade in melanoma. Study overall: After both sequences, patients received maintenance nivolumab.

The treatment is: randomized to nivolumab then ipilimumab (arm A) or the reverse (arm B). Patients had received no earlier DNA-damaging chemotherapy. Here immunoSEQ multiplex PCR was the method, and the copy in TCRdb shows in-frame clones only, minus some. This table has about 30,000 clones, 70% to 80% appearing once. The germline V gene encodes CDR1 SGHNT and CDR2 YYREEE (reference sequence). This CDR3 has 12 amino acids. This clone was recorded only once. V is TRBV5-4 and J is TRBJ2-5; D gene ambiguous. TRBJ2-7 explains the end of the DNA better; the J call may be wrong. This sample comprised CD8+ T cells sorted from blood (inferred from file names), obtained from a patient given nivolumab and ipilimumab in sequence. The TCR originated in a human donor with melanoma. CDR3 region: CASSLERYEQYF. CDR3 DNA: TGTGCCAGCAGCTTAGAACGCTACGAGCAGTACTTC.